Sequencing of this T cell receptor beta chain was carried out in a study of OX40 agonist ivuxolimab in advanced cancers. The overall study: Patients got intravenous ivuxolimab at 0.01 to 10 mg/kg every 2 weeks. Study outcomes and limitations: Undetermined was the antigen specificity of the expanded peripheral T cells. With doses of 0.1 to 3.0 mg/kg, CD4+ and CD8+ blood T cells had undergone clonal expansion by week 6. Patients with a partial response at 0.1-3.0 mg/kg had among the lowest clonal expansion.

Trimming took off 4 bases at V and 5 bases at J, with 15 bases between the two ends. Per germline, CDR1 SGHRS and CDR2 YFSETQ. The CDR3 runs 15 residues. Repertoires were generated with immunoSEQ multiplex PCR, while TCRdb's copy carries only in-frame clones and drops some. The sample includes about 96,000 clones, less than 95% of them seen just once. A word on this clone: Its antigen remains unknown.

The TCR originated in an adult with an advanced solid tumor such as melanoma, head and neck, liver or kidney cancer. The material sequenced was CD4+ or CD8+ T cells sorted from blood, taken in a trial of the OX40 agonist ivuxolimab. V usage is TRBV5-1 and J usage is TRBJ2-2; D possibly matches TRBD1 or TRBD2 (6 bases each). CDR3 sequence: CASSPGAAVTGELFF. The CDR3 DNA reads TGCGCCAGCAGCCCGGGGGCGGCGGTTACCGGGGAGCTGTTTTTT.